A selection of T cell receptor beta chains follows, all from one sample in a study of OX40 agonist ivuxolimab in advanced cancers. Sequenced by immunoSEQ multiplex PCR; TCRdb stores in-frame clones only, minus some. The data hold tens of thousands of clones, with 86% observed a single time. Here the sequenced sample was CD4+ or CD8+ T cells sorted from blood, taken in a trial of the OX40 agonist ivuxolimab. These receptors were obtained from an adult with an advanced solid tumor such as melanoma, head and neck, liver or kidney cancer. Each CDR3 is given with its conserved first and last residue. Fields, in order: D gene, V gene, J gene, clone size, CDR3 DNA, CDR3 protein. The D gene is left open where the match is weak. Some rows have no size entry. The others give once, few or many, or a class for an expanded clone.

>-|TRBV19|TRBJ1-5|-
TGTGCCAGTAGTATGGGAGGACTGGGGACCATAGTAGGTTTTCAGCCCCAGCATTTT
CASSMGGLGTIVGFQPQHF
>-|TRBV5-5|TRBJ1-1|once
TGTGCCAGCAGCTCCGGCTGGAACACTGAAGCTTTCTTT
CASSSGWNTEAFF
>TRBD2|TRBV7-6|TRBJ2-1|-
TGTGCCAGCAGCCCACCCCGGACTAGCCGCAATGAGCAGTTCTTC
CASSPPRTSRNEQFF
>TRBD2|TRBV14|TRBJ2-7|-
TGTGCCAGCAGCCGGACTAGCGGGGGATACGAGCAGTACTTC
CASSRTSGGYEQYF
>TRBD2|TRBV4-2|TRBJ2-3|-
TGTGCCAGCAACCCTAGGGCGGGGGGGACCACAGATACGCAGTATTTT
CASNPRAGGTTDTQYF
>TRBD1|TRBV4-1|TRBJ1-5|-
TGCGCCAGCAGCCAAGGGCCAGGACAGGGCGGACAGCCCCAGCATTTT
CASSQGPGQGGQPQHF
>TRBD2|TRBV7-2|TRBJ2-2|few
TGTGCCAGCAGCCCAACTAGTGGGGGGGATACCGGGGAGCTGTTTTTT
CASSPTSGGDTGELFF
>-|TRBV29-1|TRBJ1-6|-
TGCACCCCCAGCGGGGTGAGCCAGTCCTATAATTCACCCCTCCACTTT
CTPSGVSQSYNSPLHF
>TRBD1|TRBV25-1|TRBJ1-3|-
TGTGCCAGCAGGGGGACAGGACTCGGAAACACCATATATTTT
CASRGTGLGNTIYF
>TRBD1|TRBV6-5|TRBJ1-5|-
TGTGCCAGCAGTCCCGGACAGGGGAGGCAGCCCCAGCATTTT
CASSPGQGRQPQHF
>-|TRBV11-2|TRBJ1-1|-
TGTGCCAGCAGCTTAGAAAGTTTTTCTGAAGCTTTCTTT
CASSLESFSEAFF
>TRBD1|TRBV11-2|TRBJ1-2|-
TGTGCCAGCAGCTTAGGGACAGGGGACGGCTACACCTTC
CASSLGTGDGYTF
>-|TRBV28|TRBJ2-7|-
TGTGCCAGCAGTTTCTCCCAGGCAGGGTACGAGCAGTACTTC
CASSFSQAGYEQYF
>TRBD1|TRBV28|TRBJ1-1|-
TGTGCCAGCAGTATCACAGGGACAGGGGCGAACACTGAAGCTTTCTTT
CASSITGTGANTEAFF
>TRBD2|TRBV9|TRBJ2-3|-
TGTGCCAGCAGCGTAGGAGCGGGGGGACCCACAGATACGCAGTATTTT
CASSVGAGGPTDTQYF